The clone carrying this TCR beta chain was picked up many times. Being one base from a much bigger clone, this may be a read error. The source of the sample is a study of T cell repertoires in cytomegalovirus infection. Background on the study: Evidence of both CMV infection and a matching HLA type came from public TCR beta signatures.

Germline V gene lookup returns CDR1 SGHAT and CDR2 FQNNGV. The junction had 1 base not matched to a gene; V was cut back by 1 base and J by 5 bases. The CDR3 extends over 14 amino acids. Each CDR3 protein is one row after TCRdb ran MiXCR on the reads. This sample carries 510,000 or so distinct CDR3 sequences, about 26% of them seen once, and the ten largest clones take 13%. The V gene is TRBV11-2, the J gene TRBJ2-1; TRBD2 aligns across 8 bases. The sample consisted of PBMCs. This clonotype was sampled from a human donor in good health (CMV status not recorded). Some clones in this sample may be carry-over from other donors' samples. The CDR3: CASSLAGGNNEQFF. CDR3 nucleotide sequence: TGTGCCAGCAGCTTAGCGGGAGGGAACAATGAGCAGTTCTTC.